This T cell receptor (beta chain) was retrieved from a study of human T cells and chemical hapten exposure. Study outcomes and limitations: Once DPC sensitization occurred, TCRs above 1 in 1000 frequency showed no change.

Time point noted: healthy volunteer bleed at 6 weeks. Total RNA was isolated from whole blood that had not been fractionated. Trimming removed 6 bases from V and 2 bases from J; junction bases left unmatched: 14. Germline V gene lookup returns CDR1 MNHEY and CDR2 SVGEGT. The CDR3 runs 19 residues. Within the library, unique molecular identifiers were attached to each individual cDNA molecule. MiXCR was run by TCRdb on the RACE reads, yielding one entry per CDR3 protein. Of approximately 59,000 distinct CDR3 sequences detected, under 7.5% appear once; the ten largest clones hold roughly 3%. This clonotype appeared many times. Its antigen is undetermined.

Source material: whole blood. This chain connects TRBV6-2 or TRBV6-3 to TRBJ2-6, with 9 bases identical to TRBD1. This clonotype originated in a female donor in good health. Some clones in this sample may be carry-over from other donors' samples. The CDR3 DNA reads TGTGCCAGCAGCAGGACCCGGACAGGGGCCATCACTGGGGCCAACGTCCTGACTTTC. It yields the protein CASSRTRTGAITGANVLTF.